Following are 6 T cell receptor beta chains from one sample sequenced in a study of T cells expressing NK-cell markers. TCRdb reprocessed the 5' RACE reads, with one entry per CDR3 protein and no DNA. The sample yields roughly 160,000 distinct CDR3 sequences, of which the top ten take up around 20%. The sample consisted of blood T cells: a sorted CD56 or NKG2C T cell subset, CD4+ or CD8+ T cells, or bulk PBMC T cells (not recorded which). These receptors all stem from a man between 18 and 69 years old in good health.

This chain uses TRBV7-9 with TRBJ2-7; TCRdb's assignment of TRBD1 cannot be checked, as there is no DNA. CDR1 and CDR2 from the germline V gene are SEHNR and FQNEAQ (reference sequence). The CDR3 totals 15 residues. CDR3 region: CASSTRDRGIYEQYF.

The rearrangement joins TRBV4-1 to TRBJ2-1; TCRdb names TRBD2, which stays unverified in the absence of DNA. CDR1 and CDR2 from the germline V gene are MGHRA and YSYEKL. CDR3 size: 16 residues. The CDR3 sequence is CASSHPGTSSYNEQFF.

The gene calls are TRBV2 and TRBJ1-4; TCRdb reports TRBD1, a call that lacks DNA to check it against. CDR1 is SNHLY and CDR2 is FYNNEI in the germline V gene. The CDR3 consists of 15 residues. This CDR3 is CASSGERWTNEKLFF.

J is TRBJ1-6 and V is TRBV6-5; the TRBD1 assignment by TCRdb is unverifiable without DNA. Germline V gene lookup returns CDR1 MNHEY and CDR2 SVGAGI. This CDR3 contains 14 residues. The CDR3 here is CASSSGTGTSPLHF.

J is TRBJ1-5 and V is TRBV2. This CDR3 has 15 residues. Germline V gene data show CDR1 as SNHLY and CDR2 as FYNNEI. CDR3: CASSDPGLGNQPQHF.

The J gene is TRBJ1-5, the V gene TRBV3-1. CDR1 and CDR2 from the germline V gene are LGHDT and YNNKEL (reference sequence). There are 16 residues in the CDR3. CDR3 protein: CASSQDSGRANQPQHF.